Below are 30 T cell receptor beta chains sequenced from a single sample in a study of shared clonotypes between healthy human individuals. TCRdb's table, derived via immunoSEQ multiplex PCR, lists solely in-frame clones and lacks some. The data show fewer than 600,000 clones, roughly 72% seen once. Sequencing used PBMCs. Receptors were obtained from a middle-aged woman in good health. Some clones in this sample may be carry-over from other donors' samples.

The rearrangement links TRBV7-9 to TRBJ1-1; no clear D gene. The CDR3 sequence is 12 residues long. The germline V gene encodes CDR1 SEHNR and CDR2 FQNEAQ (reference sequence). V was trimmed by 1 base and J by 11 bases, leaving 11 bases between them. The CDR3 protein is CASSLDTTRAFF. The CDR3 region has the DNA TGTGCCAGCAGCTTAGATACCACGCGGGCTTTCTTT.

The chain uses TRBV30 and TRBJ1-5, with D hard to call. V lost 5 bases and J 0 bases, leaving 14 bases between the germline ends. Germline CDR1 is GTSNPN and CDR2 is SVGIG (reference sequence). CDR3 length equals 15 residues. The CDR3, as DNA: TGTGCCTGGGGAACTGGAGGGTATAGCAATCAGCCCCAGCATTTT. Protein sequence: CAWGTGGYSNQPQHF.

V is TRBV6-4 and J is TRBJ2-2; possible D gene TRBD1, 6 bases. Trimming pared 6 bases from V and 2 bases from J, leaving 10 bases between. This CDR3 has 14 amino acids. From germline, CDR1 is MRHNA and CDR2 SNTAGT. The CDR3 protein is CASRTGPNTGELFF. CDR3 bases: TGTGCCAGCAGGACAGGCCCAAACACCGGGGAGCTGTTTTTT.

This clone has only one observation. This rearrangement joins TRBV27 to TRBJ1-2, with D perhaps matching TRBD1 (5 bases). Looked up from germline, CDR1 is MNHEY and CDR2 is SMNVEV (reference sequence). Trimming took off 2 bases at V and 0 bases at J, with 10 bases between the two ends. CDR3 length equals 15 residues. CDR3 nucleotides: TGTGCCAGCAGTTTACAAGGGGCTCCTAACTATGGCTACACCTTC. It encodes CASSLQGAPNYGYTF.

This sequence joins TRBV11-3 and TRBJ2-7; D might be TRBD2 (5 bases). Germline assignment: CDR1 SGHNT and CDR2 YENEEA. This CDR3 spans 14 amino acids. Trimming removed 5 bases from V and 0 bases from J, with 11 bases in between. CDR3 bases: TGTGCCAGCAGCCCCCGGGGAGCCTCCTACGAGCAGTACTTC. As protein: CASSPRGASYEQYF.

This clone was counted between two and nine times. This CDR3 reads CASSLRGAGQPQHF. CDR3 DNA: TGTGCCAGCAGTTTACGGGGGGCTGGGCAGCCCCAGCATTTT. J is TRBJ1-5 and V is TRBV27, with a possible D match to TRBD1 (6 bases). CDR1 and CDR2 (germline): MNHEY, SMNVEV (reference sequence). The ends were cut back, 2 bases at V and 7 bases at J, with 12 bases in the middle. This CDR3 is built from 14 residues.

CDR3 coding DNA: TGCGCCAGCAGCTGGAAGACAACCCAGGTAAACACTGAAGCTTTCTTT. Translating it yields CASSWKTTQVNTEAFF. This chain joins TRBV5-1 and TRBJ1-1; D gene unclear. Trimming shortened V by 3 bases and J by 2 bases, and 17 bases separated the two germline ends. The CDR3 consists of 16 residues. Germline values: CDR1 SGHRS, CDR2 YFSETQ.

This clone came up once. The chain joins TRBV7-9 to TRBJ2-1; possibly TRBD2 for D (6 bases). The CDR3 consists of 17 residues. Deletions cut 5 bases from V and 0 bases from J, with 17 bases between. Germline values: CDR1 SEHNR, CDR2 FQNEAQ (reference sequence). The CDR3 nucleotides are TGTGCCAGCAGCCCTACTTGGCGGGAAGGCTCCTACAATGAGCAGTTCTTC. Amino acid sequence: CASSPTWREGSYNEQFF.

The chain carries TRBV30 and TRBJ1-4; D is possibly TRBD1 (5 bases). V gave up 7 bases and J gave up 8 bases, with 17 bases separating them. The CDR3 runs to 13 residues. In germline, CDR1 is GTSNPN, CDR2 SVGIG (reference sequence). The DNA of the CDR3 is TGTGCCTACGAGCGGGGGTTAGGGGAAAAACTGTTTTTT. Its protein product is CAYERGLGEKLFF.

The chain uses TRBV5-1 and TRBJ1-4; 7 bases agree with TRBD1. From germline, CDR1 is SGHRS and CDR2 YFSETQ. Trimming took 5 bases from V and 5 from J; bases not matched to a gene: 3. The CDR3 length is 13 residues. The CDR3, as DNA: TGCGCCAGCAGAAGGGACAGCAATGAAAAACTGTTTTTT. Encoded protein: CASRRDSNEKLFF.

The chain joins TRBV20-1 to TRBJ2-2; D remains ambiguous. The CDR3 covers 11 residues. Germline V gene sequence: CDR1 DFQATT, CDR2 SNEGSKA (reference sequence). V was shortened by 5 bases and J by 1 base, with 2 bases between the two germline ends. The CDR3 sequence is CSAWNTGELFF. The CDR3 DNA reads TGCAGTGCTTGGAACACCGGGGAGCTGTTTTTT.

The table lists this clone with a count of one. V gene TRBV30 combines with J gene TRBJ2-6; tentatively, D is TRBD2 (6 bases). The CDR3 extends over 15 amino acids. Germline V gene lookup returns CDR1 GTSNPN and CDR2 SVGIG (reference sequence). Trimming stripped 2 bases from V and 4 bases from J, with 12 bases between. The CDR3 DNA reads TGTGCCTGGAGTTCGGGGGTACGAGGGGCCAACGTCCTGACTTTC. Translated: CAWSSGVRGANVLTF.

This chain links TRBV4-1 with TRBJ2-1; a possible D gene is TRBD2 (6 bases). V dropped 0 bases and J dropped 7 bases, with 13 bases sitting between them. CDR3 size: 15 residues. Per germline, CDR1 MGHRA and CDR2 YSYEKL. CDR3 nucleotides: TGCGCCAGCAGCCAAGATCCGTCTGGGGGGAATGAGCAGTTCTTC. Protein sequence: CASSQDPSGGNEQFF.

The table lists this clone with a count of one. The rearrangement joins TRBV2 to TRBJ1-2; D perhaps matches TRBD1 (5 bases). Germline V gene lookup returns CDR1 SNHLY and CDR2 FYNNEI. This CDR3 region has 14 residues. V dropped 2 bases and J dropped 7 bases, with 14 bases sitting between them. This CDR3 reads CASSESREGFGYTF. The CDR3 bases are TGTGCCAGCAGTGAAAGTCGGGAGGGGTTTGGCTACACCTTC.

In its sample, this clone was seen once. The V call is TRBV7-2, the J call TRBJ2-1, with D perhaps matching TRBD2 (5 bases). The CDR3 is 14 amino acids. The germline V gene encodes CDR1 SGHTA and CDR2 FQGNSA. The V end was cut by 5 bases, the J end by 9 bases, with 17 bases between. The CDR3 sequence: CASSRGLLPSEQFF. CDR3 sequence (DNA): TGTGCCAGCAGCCGAGGACTTCTCCCTAGTGAGCAGTTCTTC.

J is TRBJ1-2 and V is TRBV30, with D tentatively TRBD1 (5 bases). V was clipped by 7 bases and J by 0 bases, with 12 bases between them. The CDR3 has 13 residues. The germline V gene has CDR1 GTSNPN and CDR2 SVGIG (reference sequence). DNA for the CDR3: TGTGCCTTACAGGACCGGACTAACTATGGCTACACCTTC. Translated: CALQDRTNYGYTF.

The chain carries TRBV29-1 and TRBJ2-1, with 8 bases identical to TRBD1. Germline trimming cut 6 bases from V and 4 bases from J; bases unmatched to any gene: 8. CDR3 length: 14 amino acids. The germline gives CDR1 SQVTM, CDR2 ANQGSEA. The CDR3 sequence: CSVRTGGDYNEQFF. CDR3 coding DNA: TGCAGCGTCAGAACAGGGGGAGATTACAATGAGCAGTTCTTC.

CDR3: CASSQEGNYNEQFF. CDR3 coding DNA: TGCGCCAGCAGCCAGGAGGGAAACTACAATGAGCAGTTCTTC. The chain uses TRBV5-1 and TRBJ2-1; perhaps TRBD2 as D (6 bases). V shed 4 bases and J shed 3 bases, with 11 bases lying between them. CDR3 size: 14 residues. Per the germline V gene, CDR1 is SGHRS and CDR2 is YFSETQ.

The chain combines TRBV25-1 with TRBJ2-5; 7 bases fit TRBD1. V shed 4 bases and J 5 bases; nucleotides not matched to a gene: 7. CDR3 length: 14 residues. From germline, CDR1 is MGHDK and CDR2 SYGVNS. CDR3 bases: TGTGCCAGCAGTGTGAAGGGGGCCCGGGAGACCCAGTACTTC. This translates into CASSVKGARETQYF.

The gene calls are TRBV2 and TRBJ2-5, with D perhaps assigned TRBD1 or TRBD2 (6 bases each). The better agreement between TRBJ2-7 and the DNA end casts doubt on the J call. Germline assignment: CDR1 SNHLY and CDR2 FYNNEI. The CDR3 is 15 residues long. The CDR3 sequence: CASSGGARTPYEQYF. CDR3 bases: TGTGCCAGCAGTGGGGGGGCAAGGACTCCGTACGAGCAGTACTTC.

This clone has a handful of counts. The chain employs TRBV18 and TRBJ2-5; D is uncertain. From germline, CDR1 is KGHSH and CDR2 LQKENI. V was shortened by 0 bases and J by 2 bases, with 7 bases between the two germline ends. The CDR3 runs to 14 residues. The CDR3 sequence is CASSPPNGQETQYF. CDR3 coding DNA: TGTGCCAGCTCACCACCGAACGGGCAAGAGACCCAGTACTTC.

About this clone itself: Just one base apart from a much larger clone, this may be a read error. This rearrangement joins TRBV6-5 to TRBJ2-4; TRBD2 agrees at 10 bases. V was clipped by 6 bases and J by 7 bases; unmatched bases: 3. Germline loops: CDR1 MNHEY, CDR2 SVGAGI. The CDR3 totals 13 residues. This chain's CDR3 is CASRISGRNIQYF. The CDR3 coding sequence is TGTGCCAGCAGAATTAGCGGGAGGAACATTCAGTACTTC.

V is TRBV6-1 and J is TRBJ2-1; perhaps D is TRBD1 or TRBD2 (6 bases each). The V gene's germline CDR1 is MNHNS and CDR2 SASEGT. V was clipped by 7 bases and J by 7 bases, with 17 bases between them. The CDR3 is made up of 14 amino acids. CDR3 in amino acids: CASTIDRRGNEQFF. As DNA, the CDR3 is TGTGCCAGCACCATTGACCGGAGGGGGAATGAGCAGTTCTTC.

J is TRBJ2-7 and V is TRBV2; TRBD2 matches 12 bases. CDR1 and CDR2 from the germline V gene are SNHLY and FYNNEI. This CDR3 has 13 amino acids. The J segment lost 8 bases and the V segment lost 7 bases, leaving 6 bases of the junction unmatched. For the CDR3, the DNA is TGTGCCAGCATGCGGACTAGCGGGAACAAGCAGTACTTC. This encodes CASMRTSGNKQYF. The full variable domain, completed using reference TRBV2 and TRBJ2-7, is EPEVTQTPSHQVTQMGQEVILRCVPISNHLYFYWYRQILGQKVEFLVSFYNNEISEKSEIFDDQFSVERPDGSNFTLKIRSTKLEDSAMYFCASMRTSGNKQYFGPGTRLTVT.

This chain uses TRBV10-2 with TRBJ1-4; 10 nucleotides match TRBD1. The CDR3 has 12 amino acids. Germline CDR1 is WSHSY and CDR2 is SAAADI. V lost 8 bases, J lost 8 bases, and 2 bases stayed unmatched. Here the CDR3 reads CASGQGEEKLFF. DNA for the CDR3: TGCGCCAGCGGACAGGGGGAGGAAAAACTGTTTTTT.

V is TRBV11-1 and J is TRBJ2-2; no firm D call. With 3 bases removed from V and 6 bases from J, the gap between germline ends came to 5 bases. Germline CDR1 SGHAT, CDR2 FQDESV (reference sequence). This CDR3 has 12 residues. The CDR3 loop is CASSFFAGELFF. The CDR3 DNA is TGTGCCAGCAGCTTCTTTGCCGGGGAGCTGTTTTTT.

The CDR3 protein is CASSRSGTGGNYGYTF. DNA of the CDR3: TGTGCCAGCAGTCGATCCGGGACAGGAGGGAACTATGGCTACACCTTC. The chain uses TRBV7-2 and TRBJ1-2; 8 bases line up with TRBD1. The V segment lost 6 bases and the J segment 2 bases; nucleotides outside the gene matches: 11. Germline-derived CDR1 and CDR2 are SGHTA and FQGNSA. The CDR3 has 16 amino acids.

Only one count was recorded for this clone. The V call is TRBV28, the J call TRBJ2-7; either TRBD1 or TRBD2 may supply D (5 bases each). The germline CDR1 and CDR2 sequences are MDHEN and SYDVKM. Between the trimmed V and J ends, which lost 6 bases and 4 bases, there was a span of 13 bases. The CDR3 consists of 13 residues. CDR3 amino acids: CASRPIGGYEQYF. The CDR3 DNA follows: TGTGCCAGCAGGCCGATTGGGGGATACGAGCAGTACTTC.

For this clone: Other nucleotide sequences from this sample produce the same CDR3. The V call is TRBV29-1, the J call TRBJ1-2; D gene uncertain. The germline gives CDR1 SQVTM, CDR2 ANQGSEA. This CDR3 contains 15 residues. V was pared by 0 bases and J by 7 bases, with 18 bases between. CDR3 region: CSVEDGGRIRGGYTF. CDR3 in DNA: TGCAGCGTTGAAGATGGTGGCCGTATCCGCGGTGGCTACACCTTC.

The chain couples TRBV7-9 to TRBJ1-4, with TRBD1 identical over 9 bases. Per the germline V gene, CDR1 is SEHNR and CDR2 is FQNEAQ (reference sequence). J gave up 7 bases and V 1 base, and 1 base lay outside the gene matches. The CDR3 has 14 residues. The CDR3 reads CASSLGTGVEKLFF. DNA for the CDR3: TGTGCCAGCAGCTTAGGGACAGGGGTTGAAAAACTGTTTTTT.